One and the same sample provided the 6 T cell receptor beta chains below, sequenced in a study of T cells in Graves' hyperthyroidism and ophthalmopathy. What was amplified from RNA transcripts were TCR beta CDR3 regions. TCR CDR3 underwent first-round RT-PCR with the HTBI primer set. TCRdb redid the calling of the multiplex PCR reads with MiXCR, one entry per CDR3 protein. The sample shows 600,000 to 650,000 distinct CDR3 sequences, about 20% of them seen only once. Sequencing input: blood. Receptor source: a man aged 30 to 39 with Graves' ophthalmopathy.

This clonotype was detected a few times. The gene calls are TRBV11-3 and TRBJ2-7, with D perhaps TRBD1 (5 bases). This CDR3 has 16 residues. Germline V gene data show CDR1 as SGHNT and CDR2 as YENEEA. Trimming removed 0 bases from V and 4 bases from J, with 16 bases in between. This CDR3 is CASSLDLRGGVYEQYF. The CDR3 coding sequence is TGTGCCAGCAGCTTAGATCTAAGGGGTGGGGTATACGAGCAGTACTTC.

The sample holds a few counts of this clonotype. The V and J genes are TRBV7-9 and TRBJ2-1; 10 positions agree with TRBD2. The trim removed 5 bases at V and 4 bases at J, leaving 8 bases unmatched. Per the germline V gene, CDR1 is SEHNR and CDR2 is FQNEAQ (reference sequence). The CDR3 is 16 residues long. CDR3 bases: TGTGCCAGCAGCCGGACTAGCGGTCCTATGTACAATGAGCAGTTCTTC. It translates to CASSRTSGPMYNEQFF.

The CDR3 spells CASRGWGSSGPASTDTQYF. The CDR3 nucleotides are TGTGCCAGCAGGGGGTGGGGGTCTAGCGGTCCCGCTTCCACAGATACGCAGTATTTT. The rearrangement joins TRBV11-2 to TRBJ2-3; 7 bases are a match to TRBD2. J lost 2 bases, V lost 6 bases, and 20 bases had no gene match. The length of the CDR3 is 19 residues. CDR1 is SGHAT, CDR2 FQNNGV, per germline.

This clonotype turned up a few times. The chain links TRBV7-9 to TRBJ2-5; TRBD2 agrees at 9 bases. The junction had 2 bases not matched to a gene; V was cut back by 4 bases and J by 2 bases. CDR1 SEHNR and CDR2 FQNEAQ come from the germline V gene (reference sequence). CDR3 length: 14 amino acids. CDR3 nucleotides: TGTGCCAGCAGCTCCGGACTAGCGCAAGAGACCCAGTACTTC. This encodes CASSSGLAQETQYF. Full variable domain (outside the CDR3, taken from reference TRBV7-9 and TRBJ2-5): DTGVSQNPRHKITKRGQNVTFRCDPISEHNRLYWYRQTLGQGPEFLTYFQNEAQLEKSRLLSDRFSAERPKGSFSTLEIQRTEQGDSAMYLCASSSGLAQETQYFGPGTRLLVL.

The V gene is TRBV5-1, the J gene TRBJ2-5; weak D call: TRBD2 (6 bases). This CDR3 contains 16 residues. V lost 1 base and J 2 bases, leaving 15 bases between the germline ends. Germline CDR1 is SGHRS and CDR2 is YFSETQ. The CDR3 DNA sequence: TGCGCCAGCAGCTTGAGGCGGGAAGGAGCACAAGAGACCCAGTACTTC. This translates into CASSLRREGAQETQYF. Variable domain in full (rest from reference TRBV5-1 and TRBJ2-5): KAGVTQTPRYLIKTRGQQVTLSCSPISGHRSVSWYQQTPGQGLQFLFEYFSETQRNKGNFPGRFSGRQFSNSRSEMNVSTLELGDSALYLCASSLRREGAQETQYFGPGTRLLVL.

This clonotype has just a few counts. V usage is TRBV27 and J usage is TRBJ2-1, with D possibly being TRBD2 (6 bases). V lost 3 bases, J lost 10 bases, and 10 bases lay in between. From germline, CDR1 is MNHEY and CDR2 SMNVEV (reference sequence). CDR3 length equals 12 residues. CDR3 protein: CASSFVSGEQFF. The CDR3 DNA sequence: TGTGCCAGCAGTTTCGTTAGCGGCGAGCAGTTCTTC.